These T cell receptor beta chains were read from a single sample in a study of identical twins. TCRdb recomputed calls from the 5' RACE reads with MiXCR, one row per CDR3 protein. The sample has 420,000 or so distinct CDR3 sequences; approximately 18% are singletons. The specimen was naive T cells sorted from blood. The source of these receptors is a man between 50 and 59 years old in good health. The CDR3 runs from the conserved cysteine through the conserved F or W. The D gene is left open where the match is weak. The size entry is marked missing in some rows and otherwise reads once, few, many or a size class.

size: few; length: 14; J: TRBJ2-5; V: TRBV7-9; D: TRBD1; DNA: TGTGCCAGCAGCTTAGCTACAGGGGTGGCGACCCAGTACTTC; CDR3: CASSLATGVATQYF
size: few; length: 11; J: TRBJ2-4; V: TRBV4-3; D: NA; DNA: TGCGCCAGCGGAAACGAAAACATTCAGTACTTC; CDR3: CASGNENIQYF
size: NA; length: 13; J: TRBJ2-5; V: TRBV28; D: NA; DNA: TGTGCCAGCCTGGGAGTGTACCAAGAGACCCAGTACTTC; CDR3: CASLGVYQETQYF
size: many; length: 12; J: TRBJ2-7; V: TRBV12-3/TRBV12-4; D: NA; DNA: TGTGCCAGCAGCTTAGCCTCCTACGAGCAGTACTTC; CDR3: CASSLASYEQYF
size: NA; length: 15; J: TRBJ1-4; V: TRBV7-8; D: TRBD1; DNA: TGTGCCAGCAGCCCCCCCGGGACAGGGATAGAAAAACTGTTTTTT; CDR3: CASSPPGTGIEKLFF
size: few; length: 14; J: TRBJ1-1; V: TRBV3-1; D: NA; DNA: TGTGCCAGCAGCCAAGAGTTGGGGGCCGCTGAAGCTTTCTTT; CDR3: CASSQELGAAEAFF
size: NA; length: 14; J: TRBJ2-7; V: TRBV5-4; D: TRBD1; DNA: TGTGCTACCCAGGTGGGGGGACAGGGGTACGAGCAGTACTTC; CDR3: CATQVGGQGYEQYF
size: NA; length: 14; J: TRBJ1-3; V: TRBV12-3/TRBV12-4; D: TRBD1; DNA: TGTGCCAGCAGCTCGACAGGGTTGGGAAACACCATATATTTT; CDR3: CASSSTGLGNTIYF
size: many; length: 16; J: TRBJ2-1; V: TRBV7-9; D: NA; DNA: TGTGCCAGCAGCTGGGCTCCCCGAGGGCCCTACAATGAGCAGTTCTTC; CDR3: CASSWAPRGPYNEQFF
size: NA; length: 14; J: TRBJ2-7; V: TRBV6-2/TRBV6-3; D: NA; DNA: TGTGCCAGCAGTTACCGCGGGGACTCCTACGAGCAGTACTTC; CDR3: CASSYRGDSYEQYF
size: NA; length: 15; J: TRBJ1-2; V: TRBV7-9; D: NA; DNA: TGTGCCAGCAGCTTAGTTGCCGGTCAGAACTATGGCTACACCTTC; CDR3: CASSLVAGQNYGYTF
size: many; length: 14; J: TRBJ1-1; V: TRBV6-2/TRBV6-3; D: NA; DNA: TGTGCCACCCAAGACCCGGGGCGTAGCACTGAAGCTTTCTTT; CDR3: CATQDPGRSTEAFF
size: many; length: 14; J: TRBJ2-7; V: TRBV20-1; D: TRBD1; DNA: TGCAGTGCCCCGCCCGGGACAGGGCCCTACGAGCAGTACTTC; CDR3: CSAPPGTGPYEQYF
size: few; length: 15; J: TRBJ1-1; V: TRBV5-5; D: NA; DNA: TGTGCCAGCAGCTCTAACGCAGGGCCGAACACTGAAGCTTTCTTT; CDR3: CASSSNAGPNTEAFF
size: NA; length: 15; J: TRBJ2-1; V: TRBV27; D: NA; DNA: TGTGCCAGCAGCTTCAGGACGACTGGCGGAGGTGAGCAGTTCTTC; CDR3: CASSFRTTGGGEQFF
size: NA; length: 15; J: TRBJ2-2; V: TRBV9; D: TRBD2; DNA: TGTGCCAGCAGCGTGGGACTAGAATATACCGGGGAGCTGTTTTTT; CDR3: CASSVGLEYTGELFF
size: NA; length: 15; J: TRBJ2-7; V: TRBV7-9; D: TRBD1; DNA: TGTGCCAGCAGCCGTCGGGACAGGGGACTCCACGAGCAGTACTTC; CDR3: CASSRRDRGLHEQYF
size: NA; length: 13; J: TRBJ2-2; V: TRBV30; D: NA; DNA: TGTGCCTGGAGGTTTCGTAACACCGGGGAGCTGTTTTTT; CDR3: CAWRFRNTGELFF
size: many; length: 13; J: TRBJ2-1; V: TRBV29-1; D: TRBD1; DNA: TGCAGCGTTGAAAAGGGGGCAAGCAATGAGCAGTTCTTC; CDR3: CSVEKGASNEQFF
size: NA; length: 15; J: TRBJ1-5; V: TRBV28; D: NA; DNA: TGTGCCAGCAGTTTAACTCCGGGGAGCAATCAGCCCCAGCATTTT; CDR3: CASSLTPGSNQPQHF
size: few; length: 16; J: TRBJ2-5; V: TRBV6-1; D: TRBD1; DNA: TGTGCCAGCAGACGAACACCACAGGGGAGCCAAGAGACCCAGTACTTC; CDR3: CASRRTPQGSQETQYF
size: NA; length: 18; J: TRBJ2-3; V: TRBV27; D: TRBD2; DNA: TGTGCCAGCAGTTTACTCTCCGCCAGCGGGGGGGCTTTAGATACGCAGTATTTT; CDR3: CASSLLSASGGALDTQYF
size: many; length: 17; J: TRBJ2-3; V: TRBV11-2; D: TRBD2; DNA: TGTGCCAGCAGCCGGTTTGGGGGTAGCGGGGGTCGCAATACGCAGTATTTT; CDR3: CASSRFGGSGGRNTQYF
size: NA; length: 15; J: TRBJ2-5; V: TRBV7-3; D: NA; DNA: TGTGCCAGCAGCCAAGGGCCGGGAAAAAAAGAGACCCAGTACTTC; CDR3: CASSQGPGKKETQYF
size: once; length: 15; J: TRBJ2-2; V: TRBV4-2; D: TRBD2; DNA: TGTGCCAGCAGCCAAGTTGCGGGGGTAACCGGGGAGCTGTTTTTT; CDR3: CASSQVAGVTGELFF
size: few; length: 14; J: TRBJ1-1; V: TRBV7-9; D: TRBD1; DNA: TGTGCCAGCAGCACGGGGACAGGTCACACTGAAGCTTTCTTT; CDR3: CASSTGTGHTEAFF
size: few; length: 12; J: TRBJ2-1; V: TRBV20-1; D: NA; DNA: TGCAGTGCTAGGGGGCAAGAGAGTGAGCAGTTCTTC; CDR3: CSARGQESEQFF
size: few; length: 12; J: TRBJ1-2; V: TRBV5-1; D: NA; DNA: TGCGCCAGCAGTGGATGGGACGGTGGCTACACCTTC; CDR3: CASSGWDGGYTF
size: NA; length: 15; J: TRBJ1-5; V: TRBV27; D: NA; DNA: TGTGCCAGCAGTTTATGGGGGGCGAGTAATCAGCCCCAGCATTTT; CDR3: CASSLWGASNQPQHF
size: few; length: 13; J: TRBJ1-2; V: TRBV6-2/TRBV6-3; D: TRBD1; DNA: TGTGCCAGCAGCCATGGACAGGGAGGTGGCTACACCTTC; CDR3: CASSHGQGGGYTF
size: NA; length: 15; J: TRBJ2-1; V: TRBV18; D: TRBD1; DNA: TGTGCCAGCTCACGTGGACAGGGCTACTACAATGAGCAGTTCTTC; CDR3: CASSRGQGYYNEQFF
size: NA; length: 14; J: TRBJ2-7; V: TRBV11-2; D: NA; DNA: TGTGCCAGCAGCTTAATGCAGGCCACCCACGAGCAGTACTTC; CDR3: CASSLMQATHEQYF
size: NA; length: 14; J: TRBJ2-2; V: TRBV10-3; D: NA; DNA: TGTGCCATCAAAGAGGTCACGGACACCGGGGAGCTGTTTTTT; CDR3: CAIKEVTDTGELFF
size: many; length: 15; J: TRBJ2-5; V: TRBV5-1; D: TRBD1; DNA: TGCGCCAGCGAGGCTACGGGACAGCCACAAGAGACCCAGTACTTC; CDR3: CASEATGQPQETQYF
size: NA; length: 13; J: TRBJ2-7; V: TRBV27; D: NA; DNA: TGTGCCAGCAGACAAAGGAGTATCCACGAGCAGTACTTC; CDR3: CASRQRSIHEQYF
size: few; length: 17; J: TRBJ1-5; V: TRBV20-1; D: NA; DNA: TGCAGTGCTAGAGATCGATGGAAGGAAGGTACTAGTCAGCCCCAGCATTTT; CDR3: CSARDRWKEGTSQPQHF
size: many; length: 12; J: TRBJ1-4; V: TRBV29-1; D: TRBD1; DNA: TGCAGCGGGGGACAGACGAATGAAAAACTGTTTTTT; CDR3: CSGGQTNEKLFF
size: few; length: 14; J: TRBJ2-7; V: TRBV20-1; D: TRBD2; DNA: TGCAGTGCCCCTACCAGCGGGAGAACTTACGAGCAGTACTTC; CDR3: CSAPTSGRTYEQYF
size: few; length: 13; J: TRBJ2-7; V: TRBV28; D: TRBD2; DNA: TGTGCCAGCAGTGGGACTAACTCCTACGAGCAGTACTTC; CDR3: CASSGTNSYEQYF
size: NA; length: 15; J: TRBJ2-1; V: TRBV15; D: TRBD2; DNA: TGTGCCACCAGCACTAGCGGGAGTCTTTACAATGAGCAGTTCTTC; CDR3: CATSTSGSLYNEQFF
size: few; length: 17; J: TRBJ2-1; V: TRBV7-2; D: TRBD1; DNA: TGTGCCAGCAGCTTATCCCAAGCTGAGGGGGCGAGGGGTGAGCAGTTCTTC; CDR3: CASSLSQAEGARGEQFF
size: NA; length: 12; J: TRBJ1-1; V: TRBV15; D: NA; DNA: TGTGCCACCAGCAGAACCACAGGGGAAGCTTTCTTT; CDR3: CATSRTTGEAFF
size: few; length: 13; J: TRBJ2-2; V: TRBV20-1; D: NA; DNA: TGCAGTTCTAGACAGTATTACACCGGGGAGCTGTTTTTT; CDR3: CSSRQYYTGELFF
size: many; length: 16; J: TRBJ2-5; V: TRBV3-1; D: TRBD1; DNA: TGTGCCAGCAGCCAGCTTACAGGGGGAACGGGAGAGACCCAGTACTTC; CDR3: CASSQLTGGTGETQYF
size: NA; length: 12; J: TRBJ2-7; V: TRBV12-3/TRBV12-4; D: NA; DNA: TGTGCCAGCAGCCATGAAGGGCCCAGAGCATACTTC; CDR3: CASSHEGPRAYF
size: NA; length: 17; J: TRBJ2-1; V: TRBV20-1; D: NA; DNA: TGCAGTGCTATCCCCCGCTTGCAGGGGTTTCACTACAATGAGCAGTTCTTC; CDR3: CSAIPRLQGFHYNEQFF
size: NA; length: 14; J: TRBJ2-6; V: TRBV20-1; D: TRBD1; DNA: TGCAGTGCTCGTCAGGGGGCCGGGGCCAACGTCCTGACTTTC; CDR3: CSARQGAGANVLTF
size: NA; length: 13; J: TRBJ2-4; V: TRBV27; D: TRBD1; DNA: TGTGCCAGCAAGGGACAGAACAAAAACATTCAGTACTTC; CDR3: CASKGQNKNIQYF
size: few; length: 16; J: TRBJ2-7; V: TRBV11-2; D: NA; DNA: TGTGCCAGCAGCTTAGATCCTTGGACAGAGGCGAACGAGCAGTACTTC; CDR3: CASSLDPWTEANEQYF
size: NA; length: 14; J: TRBJ2-1; V: TRBV11-2; D: NA; DNA: TGTGCCAGCAGCTTCACCAGGGTGGGAAATGAGCAGTTCTTC; CDR3: CASSFTRVGNEQFF
size: NA; length: 13; J: TRBJ1-4; V: TRBV29-1; D: NA; DNA: TGCAGCGCTAAACTCGGGGCTAATGAAAAACTGTTTTTT; CDR3: CSAKLGANEKLFF
size: NA; length: 13; J: TRBJ2-7; V: TRBV5-1; D: NA; DNA: TGCGCCAGCAGCTTGGTGGGGCGCAACGAGCAGTACTTC; CDR3: CASSLVGRNEQYF
size: NA; length: 14; J: TRBJ2-1; V: TRBV7-2; D: TRBD2; DNA: TGTGCCAGCGGAGGTCGGGAGGGCCTAAAAGAGCAGTTCTTC; CDR3: CASGGREGLKEQFF
size: few; length: 12; J: TRBJ2-3; V: TRBV10-3; D: NA; DNA: TGTGCCATCAGTGAACCGGAGAGAGCGCAGTATTTT; CDR3: CAISEPERAQYF
size: few; length: 14; J: TRBJ2-1; V: TRBV20-1; D: TRBD2; DNA: TGCAGTGCCCAAACCGGGACTAGAGACAATGAGCAGTTCTTC; CDR3: CSAQTGTRDNEQFF
size: few; length: 13; J: TRBJ2-3; V: TRBV7-9; D: NA; DNA: TGTGCCAGCAGCTTCGTGGTGGCAGATACGCAGTATTTT; CDR3: CASSFVVADTQYF
size: NA; length: 15; J: TRBJ2-5; V: TRBV20-1; D: NA; DNA: TGCAGTGGGGCAAGGGTACTAGGAGGAGGCGAGACCCAGTACTTC; CDR3: CSGARVLGGGETQYF
size: NA; length: 13; J: TRBJ2-7; V: TRBV7-2; D: NA; DNA: TGTGCCAGCAGCGAGAATTTCCCCTACGAGCAGTACTTC; CDR3: CASSENFPYEQYF
size: few; length: 14; J: TRBJ2-4; V: TRBV5-6; D: NA; DNA: TGTGCCAGCAGTTCCTACAGGTGGGAAAACATTCAGTACTTC; CDR3: CASSSYRWENIQYF
size: few; length: 13; J: TRBJ2-3; V: TRBV27; D: NA; DNA: TGTGCCAGCTCTAATTTGGGCGCAGATACGCAGTATTTT; CDR3: CASSNLGADTQYF